The next 8 T cell receptor beta chains were all read from a single sample in a study of human T cells and chemical hapten exposure. TCRdb redid the calling of the 5' RACE reads with MiXCR, one entry per CDR3 protein. The table has approximately 140,000 distinct CDR3 sequences, around 4.1% seen once. Sequencing started from total RNA isolated from unfractionated whole blood. The receptor source for this set is a female donor in good health.

This clonotype came up many times. This sequence joins TRBV9 and TRBJ2-3; 14 nucleotides match TRBD2. Germline assignment: CDR1 SGDLS and CDR2 YYNGEE. The CDR3 spans 17 residues. With 3 bases clipped from V and 2 bases from J, the junction kept 5 bases outside the gene matches. CDR3 bases: TGTGCCAGCAGCGCTGGGACTAGCGGGGGATCCACAGATACGCAGTATTTT. It translates to CASSAGTSGGSTDTQYF.

This clonotype was observed many times. Sequence at one end of the junction differs from germline and may be a read error. CDR3: CAGSDRGSGGLTDTQYF. CDR3 DNA: TGTGCCGGCAGTGATAGAGGCAGCGGGGGGCTCACAGATACGCAGTATTTT. The rearrangement links TRBV2 to TRBJ2-3; TRBD2 aligns across 9 bases. The CDR3 extends over 17 amino acids. Germline-derived CDR1 and CDR2 are SNHLY and FYNNEI.

This clonotype came up a few times. This chain joins TRBV5-1 and TRBJ2-3, with D perhaps matching TRBD1 or TRBD2 (5 bases each). Germline V CDR1 and CDR2: SGHRS, YFSETQ. The ends were cut back, 3 bases at V and 3 bases at J, with 11 bases in the middle. CDR3 length: 14 residues. CDR3 DNA sequence: TGCGCCAGCAGCTGGGACCTAGGTACAGATACGCAGTATTTT. Translated, it gives CASSWDLGTDTQYF.

This clonotype was observed at least ten times. The chain joins TRBV29-1 to TRBJ2-3; no reliable D call. Trimming took off 1 base at V and 3 bases at J, with 11 bases between the two ends. The CDR3 contains 14 residues. Germline V gene data show CDR1 as SQVTM and CDR2 as ANQGSEA. CDR3 bases: TGCAGCGTTGAAGGGGCCCGCGTTACAGATACGCAGTATTTT. Amino acids: CSVEGARVTDTQYF.

This clonotype occurred many times. The chain couples TRBV6-1 to TRBJ2-2, with 7 bases aligning to TRBD1. V shed 6 bases and J 5 bases; nucleotides not matched to a gene: 6. The CDR3 totals 14 residues. The germline V gene has CDR1 MNHNS and CDR2 SASEGT. Written as DNA, the CDR3 is TGTGCCAGCAGCCGACAGGGCGAGACCGGGGAGCTGTTTTTT. The encoded protein is CASSRQGETGELFF.

This clonotype was detected ten times or more. The J gene is TRBJ2-2, the V gene TRBV4-2, with D possibly TRBD2 on 5 matching bases. V was pared by 0 bases and J by 6 bases, with 8 bases between. CDR3 length: 14 residues. In germline, CDR1 is LGHNA, CDR2 YNFKEQ. The CDR3 here is CASSQDRGPGELFF. The CDR3 DNA sequence: TGTGCCAGCAGCCAAGATCGGGGTCCCGGGGAGCTGTTTTTT.

This clonotype was counted at least ten times. The chain carries TRBV7-6 and TRBJ1-3, with D hard to call. CDR1 SGHVS and CDR2 FNYEAQ come from the germline V gene. The V and J ends lost 5 bases and 9 bases respectively, with 14 bases between them. CDR3 size: 13 residues. For the CDR3, the DNA is TGTGCCAGCAGCCTAGACCCGGCGGGCACCATATATTTT. Its protein product is CASSLDPAGTIYF.

This clonotype came up many times. The chain recombines TRBV6-4 with TRBJ1-1, with 7 bases aligning to TRBD1. The junction had 7 bases not matched to a gene; V was cut back by 5 bases and J by 1 base. The CDR3 runs to 15 residues. The germline V gene has CDR1 MRHNA and CDR2 SNTAGT. In DNA, the CDR3 is TGTGCCAGCAGTCACAATGACAGGGAGAACACTGAAGCTTTCTTT. Translated, it gives CASSHNDRENTEAFF.